These T cell receptor beta chains were read from a single sample in a study of beta chain features in type 1 diabetes. Here immunoSEQ multiplex PCR was the method, and the copy in TCRdb shows in-frame clones only, minus some. The sample has about 150,000 clones; 7.5% to 10% are singletons. The sequencing input was central memory CD4+ T cells from blood. The receptors here all came from a man between 18 and 29 years old in good health. Both conserved end residues are part of each CDR3. Fields, in order: clone size, V gene, D gene, J gene, CDR3 DNA, CDR3 protein. The D gene is left open where the match is weak. Clone size is stated in some rows and not others, as once, few, many or a class when expanded.

few	TRBV7-9	-	TRBJ2-3	TGTGCCAGCAGCTTTGATGCAGGGCGCACAGATACGCAGTATTTT	CASSFDAGRTDTQYF
-	TRBV4-2	TRBD1	TRBJ1-1	TGTGCCAGCAGCCAAGAGGCGACAGGGGGAGGGAACACTGAAGCTTTCTTT	CASSQEATGGGNTEAFF
few	TRBV15	-	TRBJ1-1	TGTGCCACCAGCAGAGATTCAGAACCGAACACTGAAGCTTTCTTT	CATSRDSEPNTEAFF
many	TRBV11-1	-	TRBJ2-1	TGTGCCAGCAGCGCCCAGCCGGGGTCCAATGAGCAGTTCTTC	CASSAQPGSNEQFF
few	TRBV25-1	-	TRBJ1-5	TGTGCCAGCAGTGAATTCGGGGGAAATAGGGCCCAGCATTTT	CASSEFGGNRAQHF
-	TRBV19	-	TRBJ2-5	TGTGCCAGTAGCCCCCAGACTGGTTCTAAGACCCAGTACTTC	CASSPQTGSKTQYF
few	TRBV11-2	-	TRBJ2-5	TGTGCCAGCAGCTTAGGGACGGCAGGGTCCGAGACCCAGTACTTC	CASSLGTAGSETQYF
few	TRBV4-2	TRBD2	TRBJ2-3	TGTGCCAGCAGGGGACTAGCGGCCACAGATACGCAGTATTTT	CASRGLAATDTQYF
few	TRBV5-1	TRBD1	TRBJ2-7	TGCGCCAGCAGCCAAGGGACAGGAAGCTCCTACGAGCAGTACTTC	CASSQGTGSSYEQYF
-	TRBV29-1	-	TRBJ1-2	TGCAGCGTTGAAGATTACAGGATCAACTATGGCTACACCTTC	CSVEDYRINYGYTF
few	TRBV19	-	TRBJ2-1	TGTGCCAGTATTGGTGGGCAGGGTGGCTCCTACAATGAGCAGTTCTTC	CASIGGQGGSYNEQFF
many	TRBV29-1	-	TRBJ2-7	TGCAGCGTTTTCAGGACAGCCTCCTACGAGCAGTACTTC	CSVFRTASYEQYF
few	TRBV7-9	TRBD1	TRBJ1-5	TGTGCCAGCAGCTTAGACGACAGGGACGGTCAGCCCCAGCATTTT	CASSLDDRDGQPQHF
-	TRBV4-2	TRBD1	TRBJ1-2	TGTGCCAGCAGCCAAGGACAGGGAAGCTTCCCTAACTATGGCTACACCTTC	CASSQGQGSFPNYGYTF
many	TRBV5-4	-	TRBJ2-3	TGTGCCAGCAGCTTGGATCAGGGTGGAGATACGCAGTATTTT	CASSLDQGGDTQYF
few	TRBV19	TRBD1	TRBJ2-7	TGTGCCAGTAGTACAACTTGGACAGGGGCGAGCTCCTACGAGCAGTACTTC	CASSTTWTGASSYEQYF
-	TRBV10-3	TRBD2	TRBJ2-7	TGTGCCATCACAGAGCGGGAGGCCTACGAGCAGTACTTC	CAITEREAYEQYF
many	TRBV18	TRBD2	TRBJ2-1	TGTGCCAGCTCACCAATAGCGGGGCCCAACTACAATGAGCAGTTCTTC	CASSPIAGPNYNEQFF
-	TRBV18	-	TRBJ1-1	TGTGCCAGCTCAACCGGACAGAGTGAAGCTTTCTTT	CASSTGQSEAFF
few	TRBV9	-	TRBJ2-6	TGTGCCAGCAGCCCTCGGTCGGGGGGCGATTTTGGGGCCAACGTCCTGACTTTC	CASSPRSGGDFGANVLTF
-	TRBV6-5	TRBD1	TRBJ2-1	TGTGCCAGCAGTGGGCAGGGGGACCCCTACAATGAGCAGTTCTTC	CASSGQGDPYNEQFF
few	TRBV7-2	-	TRBJ2-3	TGTGCCAGCAGCTTGAGAGATAGCACAGATACGCAGTATTTT	CASSLRDSTDTQYF
many	TRBV11-2	TRBD1	TRBJ2-3	TGTGCCAGCAGCTCCGGGACAGGGGGCACAGATACGCAGTATTTT	CASSSGTGGTDTQYF
-	TRBV9	TRBD1	TRBJ1-4	TGTGCCAGCAGCGGGACAGGGAGGTATGAAAAACTGTTTTTT	CASSGTGRYEKLFF
few	TRBV6-5	-	TRBJ2-1	TGTGCCAGCAGTTACTCGGCCAGGGACAATGAGCAGTTCTTC	CASSYSARDNEQFF
-	TRBV19	TRBD1	TRBJ1-1	TGTGCCAGTAGTATTCGGGACAGTGAAGCTTTCTTT	CASSIRDSEAFF
few	TRBV6-5	TRBD1	TRBJ1-4	TGTGCCAGCGGCCGAGACAGGGTTGCTAATGAAAAACTGTTTTTT	CASGRDRVANEKLFF
-	TRBV7-9	TRBD2	TRBJ2-1	TGTGCCAGCAGCTGGCGGGAGGGATACAATGAGCAGTTCTTC	CASSWREGYNEQFF